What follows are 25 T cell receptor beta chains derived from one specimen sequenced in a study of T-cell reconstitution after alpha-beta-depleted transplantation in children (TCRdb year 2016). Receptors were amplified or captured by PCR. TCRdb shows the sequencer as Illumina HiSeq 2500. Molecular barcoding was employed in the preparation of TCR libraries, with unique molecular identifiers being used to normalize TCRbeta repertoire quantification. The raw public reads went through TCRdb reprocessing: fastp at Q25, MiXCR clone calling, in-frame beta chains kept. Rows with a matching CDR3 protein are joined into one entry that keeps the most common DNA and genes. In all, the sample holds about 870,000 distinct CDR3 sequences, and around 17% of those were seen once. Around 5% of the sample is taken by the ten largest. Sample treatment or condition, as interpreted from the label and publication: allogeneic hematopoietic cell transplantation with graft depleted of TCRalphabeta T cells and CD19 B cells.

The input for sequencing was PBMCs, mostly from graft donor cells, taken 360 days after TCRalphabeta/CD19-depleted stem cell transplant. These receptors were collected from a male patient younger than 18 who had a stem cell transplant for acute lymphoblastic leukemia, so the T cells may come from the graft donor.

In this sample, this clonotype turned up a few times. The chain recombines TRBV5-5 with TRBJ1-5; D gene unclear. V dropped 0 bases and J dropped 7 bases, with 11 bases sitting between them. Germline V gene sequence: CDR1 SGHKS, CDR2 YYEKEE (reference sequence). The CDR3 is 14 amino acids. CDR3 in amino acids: CASSLGGREQPQHF. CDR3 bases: TGTGCCAGCAGCTTGGGTGGGAGGGAGCAGCCCCAGCATTTT.

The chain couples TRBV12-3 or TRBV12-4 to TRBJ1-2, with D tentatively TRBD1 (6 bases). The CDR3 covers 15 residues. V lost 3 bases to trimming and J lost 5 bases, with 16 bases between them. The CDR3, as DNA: TGTGCCAGCAGTTTTGACCATGGAGGGGGTTATGGCTACACCTTC. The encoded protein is CASSFDHGGGYGYTF.

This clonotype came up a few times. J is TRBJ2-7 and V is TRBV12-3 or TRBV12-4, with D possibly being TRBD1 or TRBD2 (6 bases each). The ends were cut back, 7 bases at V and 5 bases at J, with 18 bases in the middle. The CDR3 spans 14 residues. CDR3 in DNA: TGTGCCAGCACCCTAGGGGGGAGCGGCGACGAGCAGTACTTC. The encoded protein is CASTLGGSGDEQYF.

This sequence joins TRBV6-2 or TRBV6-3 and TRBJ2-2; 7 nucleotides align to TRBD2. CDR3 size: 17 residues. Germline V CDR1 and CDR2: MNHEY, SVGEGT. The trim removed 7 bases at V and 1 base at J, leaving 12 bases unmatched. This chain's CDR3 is CASTNPRGEKNTGELFF. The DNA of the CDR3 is TGTGCCAGCACCAACCCCCGGGGGGAGAAGAACACCGGGGAGCTGTTTTTT.

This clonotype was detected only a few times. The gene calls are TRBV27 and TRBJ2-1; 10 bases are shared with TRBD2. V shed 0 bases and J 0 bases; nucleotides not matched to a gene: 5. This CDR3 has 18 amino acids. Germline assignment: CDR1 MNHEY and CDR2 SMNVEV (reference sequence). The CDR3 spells CASSLSKTSGLSYNEQFF. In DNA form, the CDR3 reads TGTGCCAGCAGTTTATCGAAGACTAGCGGGCTCTCCTACAATGAGCAGTTCTTC.

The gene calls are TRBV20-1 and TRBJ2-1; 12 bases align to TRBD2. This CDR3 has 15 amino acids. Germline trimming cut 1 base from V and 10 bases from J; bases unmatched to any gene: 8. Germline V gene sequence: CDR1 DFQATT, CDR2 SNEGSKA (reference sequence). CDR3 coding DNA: TGCAGTGCTAGAGTCGCTAGCGGGAGGGCCATCGAGCAGTTCTTC. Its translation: CSARVASGRAIEQFF.

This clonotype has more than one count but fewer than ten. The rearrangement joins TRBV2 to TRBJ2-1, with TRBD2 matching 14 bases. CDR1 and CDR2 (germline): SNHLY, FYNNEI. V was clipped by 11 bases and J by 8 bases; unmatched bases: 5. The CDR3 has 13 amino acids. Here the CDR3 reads CAVGTSGSYEQFF. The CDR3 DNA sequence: TGTGCCGTAGGGACTAGCGGGAGCTATGAGCAGTTCTTC.

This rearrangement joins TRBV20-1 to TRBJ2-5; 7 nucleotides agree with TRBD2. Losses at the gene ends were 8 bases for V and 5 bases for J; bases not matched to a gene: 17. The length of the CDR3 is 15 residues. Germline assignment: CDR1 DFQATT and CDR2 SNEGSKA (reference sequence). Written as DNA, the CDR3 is TGCAGTTCGGAGCGGGGCGGGACCCTCTCCGAGACCCAGTACTTC. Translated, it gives CSSERGGTLSETQYF.

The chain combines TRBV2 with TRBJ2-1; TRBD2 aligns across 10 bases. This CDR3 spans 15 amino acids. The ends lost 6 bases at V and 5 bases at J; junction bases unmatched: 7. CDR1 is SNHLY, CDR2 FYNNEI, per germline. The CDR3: CASRALAGVDNEQFF. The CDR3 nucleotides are TGTGCCAGCAGGGCCCTAGCGGGAGTCGACAATGAGCAGTTCTTC. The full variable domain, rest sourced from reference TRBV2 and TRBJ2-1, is EPEVTQTPSHQVTQMGQEVILRCVPISNHLYFYWYRQILGQKVEFLVSFYNNEISEKSEIFDDQFSVERPDGSNFTLKIRSTKLEDSAMYFCASRALAGVDNEQFFGPGTRLTVL.

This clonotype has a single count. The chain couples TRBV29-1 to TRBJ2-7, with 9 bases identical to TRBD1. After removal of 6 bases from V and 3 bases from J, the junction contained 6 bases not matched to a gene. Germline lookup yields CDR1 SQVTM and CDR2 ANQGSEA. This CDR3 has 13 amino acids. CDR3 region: CSVRTGDVYEQYF. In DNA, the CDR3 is TGCAGCGTGCGGACAGGGGACGTCTACGAGCAGTACTTC.

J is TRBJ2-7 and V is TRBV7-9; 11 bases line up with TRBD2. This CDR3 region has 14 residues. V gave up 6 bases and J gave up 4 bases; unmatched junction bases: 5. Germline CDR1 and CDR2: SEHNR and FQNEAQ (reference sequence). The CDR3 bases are TGTGCCAGCAGTGGTATAGCGGGAGGGTACGAGCAGTACTTC. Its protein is CASSGIAGGYEQYF.

The CDR3, as DNA: TGTGCCAGCAGCTTAACGGGGGGCGGAGGTTATGGCTACACCTTC. The encoded protein is CASSLTGGGGYGYTF. This chain connects TRBV7-3 to TRBJ1-2; D perhaps matches TRBD1 (6 bases). V lost 0 bases and J lost 5, with 13 bases in between. This CDR3 comprises 15 residues. The germline V gene has CDR1 SGHTA and CDR2 FQGTGA.

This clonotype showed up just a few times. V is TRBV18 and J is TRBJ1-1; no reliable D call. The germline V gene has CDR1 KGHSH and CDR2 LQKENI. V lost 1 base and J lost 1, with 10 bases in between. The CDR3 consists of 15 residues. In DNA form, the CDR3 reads TGTGCCAGCTCACCACTAGATGTGGGGAACACTGAAGCTTTCTTT. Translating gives CASSPLDVGNTEAFF.

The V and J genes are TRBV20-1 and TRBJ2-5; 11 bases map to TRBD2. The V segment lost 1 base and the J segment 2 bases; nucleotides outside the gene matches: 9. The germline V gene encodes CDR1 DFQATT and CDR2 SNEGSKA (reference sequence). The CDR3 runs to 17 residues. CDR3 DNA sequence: TGCAGTGCTAGAGTCCTGAGACTAGCGGGAATTCAAGAGACCCAGTACTTC. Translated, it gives CSARVLRLAGIQETQYF.

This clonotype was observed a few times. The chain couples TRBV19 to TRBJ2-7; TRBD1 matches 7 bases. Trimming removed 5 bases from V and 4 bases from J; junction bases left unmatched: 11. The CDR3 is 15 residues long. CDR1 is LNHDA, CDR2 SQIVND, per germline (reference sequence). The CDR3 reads CASSDAYRQGYEQYF. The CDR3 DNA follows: TGTGCCAGTAGTGACGCGTACCGACAGGGTTACGAGCAGTACTTC.

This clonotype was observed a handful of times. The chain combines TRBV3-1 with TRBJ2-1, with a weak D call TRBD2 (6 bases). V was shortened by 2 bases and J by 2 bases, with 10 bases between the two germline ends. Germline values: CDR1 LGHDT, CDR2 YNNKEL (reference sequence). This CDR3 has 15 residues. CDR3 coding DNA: TGTGCCAGCAGCCAAAGTTCGGGAGCCTACAATGAGCAGTTCTTC. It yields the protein CASSQSSGAYNEQFF.

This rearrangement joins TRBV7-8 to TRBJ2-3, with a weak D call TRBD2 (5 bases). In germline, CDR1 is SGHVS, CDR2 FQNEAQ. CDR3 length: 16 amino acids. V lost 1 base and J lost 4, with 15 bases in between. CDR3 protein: CASSLGGPGSADTQYF. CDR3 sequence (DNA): TGTGCCAGCAGCTTAGGTGGTCCGGGGAGCGCAGATACGCAGTATTTT.

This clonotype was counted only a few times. CDR3 nucleotides: TGTGCCAGCAGCCCCCGGGACAGGGCCCTATCCTACGAGCAGTACTTC. Translating it yields CASSPRDRALSYEQYF. The chain links TRBV7-9 to TRBJ2-7; 9 nucleotides line up with TRBD1. The CDR3 spans 16 residues. The V gene's germline CDR1 is SEHNR and CDR2 FQNEAQ (reference sequence). The V segment lost 5 bases and the J segment 1 base; nucleotides outside the gene matches: 9.

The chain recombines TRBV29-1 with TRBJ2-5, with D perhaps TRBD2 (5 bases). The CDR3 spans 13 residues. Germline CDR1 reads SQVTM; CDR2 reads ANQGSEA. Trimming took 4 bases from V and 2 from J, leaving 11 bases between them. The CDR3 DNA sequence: TGCAGCGTTGTTGGGTGGAGGCAAGAGACCCAGTACTTC. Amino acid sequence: CSVVGWRQETQYF.

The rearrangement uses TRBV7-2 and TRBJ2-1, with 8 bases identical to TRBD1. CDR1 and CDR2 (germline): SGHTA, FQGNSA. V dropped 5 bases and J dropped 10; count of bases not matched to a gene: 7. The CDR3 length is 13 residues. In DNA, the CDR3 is TGTGCCAGCAGCCATCGGACAGGGCTGGAGCAGTTCTTC. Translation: CASSHRTGLEQFF.

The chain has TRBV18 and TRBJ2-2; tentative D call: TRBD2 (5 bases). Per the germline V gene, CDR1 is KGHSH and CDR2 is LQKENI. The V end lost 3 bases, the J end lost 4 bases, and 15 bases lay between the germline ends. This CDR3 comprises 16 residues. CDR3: CASSPTGKEVTGELFF. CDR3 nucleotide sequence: TGTGCCAGCTCACCGACGGGGAAGGAAGTCACCGGGGAGCTGTTTTTT. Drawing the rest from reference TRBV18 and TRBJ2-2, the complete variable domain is NAGVMQNPRHLVRRRGQEARLRCSPMKGHSHVYWYRQLPEEGLKFMVYLQKENIIDESGMPKERFSAEFPKEGPSILRIQQVVRGDSAAYFCASSPTGKEVTGELFFGEGSRLTVL.

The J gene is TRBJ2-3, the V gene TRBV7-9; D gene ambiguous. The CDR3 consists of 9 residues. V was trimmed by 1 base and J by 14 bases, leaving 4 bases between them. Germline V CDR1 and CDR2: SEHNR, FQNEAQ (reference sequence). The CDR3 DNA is TGTGCCAGCAGCTTAGACCTGTATTTT. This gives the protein CASSLDLYF. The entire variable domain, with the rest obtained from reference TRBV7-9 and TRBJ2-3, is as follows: DTGVSQNPRHKITKRGQNVTFRCDPISEHNRLYWYRQTLGQGPEFLTYFQNEAQLEKSRLLSDRFSAERPKGSFSTLEIQRTEQGDSAMYLCASSLDLYFGPGTRLTVL.

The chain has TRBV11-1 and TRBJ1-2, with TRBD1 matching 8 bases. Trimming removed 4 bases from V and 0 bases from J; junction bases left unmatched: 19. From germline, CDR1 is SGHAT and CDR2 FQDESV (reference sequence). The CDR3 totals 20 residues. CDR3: CASSSTWRQGHRRTNYGYTF. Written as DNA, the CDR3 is TGTGCCAGCAGCTCTACCTGGCGACAGGGGCATAGGAGGACTAACTATGGCTACACCTTC.

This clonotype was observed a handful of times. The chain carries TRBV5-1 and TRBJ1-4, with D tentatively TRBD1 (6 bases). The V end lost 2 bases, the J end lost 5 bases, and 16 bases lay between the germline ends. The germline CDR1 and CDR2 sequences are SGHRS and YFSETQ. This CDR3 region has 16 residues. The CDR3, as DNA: TGCGCCAGCAGCTTAGGACCCCAGGGGCTAAATGAAAAACTGTTTTTT. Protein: CASSLGPQGLNEKLFF.

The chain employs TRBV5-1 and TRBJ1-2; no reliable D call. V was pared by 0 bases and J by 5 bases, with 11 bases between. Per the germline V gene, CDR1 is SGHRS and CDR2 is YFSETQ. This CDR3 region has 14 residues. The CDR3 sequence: CASSLVQTSYGYTF. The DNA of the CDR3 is TGCGCCAGCAGCTTGGTACAGACATCTTATGGCTACACCTTC.